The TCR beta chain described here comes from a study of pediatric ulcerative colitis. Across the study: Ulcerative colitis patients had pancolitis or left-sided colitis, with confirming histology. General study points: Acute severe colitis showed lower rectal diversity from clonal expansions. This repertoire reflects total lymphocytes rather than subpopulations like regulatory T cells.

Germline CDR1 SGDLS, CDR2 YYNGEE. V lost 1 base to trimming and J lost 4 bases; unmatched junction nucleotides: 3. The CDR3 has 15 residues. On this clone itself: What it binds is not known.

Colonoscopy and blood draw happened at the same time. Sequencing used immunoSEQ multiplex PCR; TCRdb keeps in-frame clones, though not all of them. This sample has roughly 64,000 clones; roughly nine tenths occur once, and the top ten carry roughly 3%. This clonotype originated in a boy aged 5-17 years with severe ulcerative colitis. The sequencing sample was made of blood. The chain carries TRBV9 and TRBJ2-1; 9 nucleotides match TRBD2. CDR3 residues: CASSVRAGGYNEQFF. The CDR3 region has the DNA TGTGCCAGCAGCGTAAGAGCGGGAGGATACAATGAGCAGTTCTTC.